Included here is one T cell receptor (beta chain) sequence, with context. The antigen is not known. This sample is part of a study of CD8 T cells in Susac syndrome. Overall study findings and caveats: The study's TCR sequencing and HLA analysis covered a relatively small number of individuals, and the study acknowledged this.

A quantity of about 0.5 to 1 ug RNA underwent reverse transcription using random hexamers. The authors amplified TCR beta CDR3 across 54 Vbeta and 13 Jbeta using immunoSEQ multiplex PCR. Via MiXCR, TCRdb re-called the immunoSEQ multiplex PCR reads, giving one row per CDR3 protein. The table has 200,000 or so distinct CDR3 sequences, 90% to 95% seen once; the top ten hold about 0.096%. The authors sequenced TCR beta from blood CD8+ and CD4+ T cells. Negative isolation was applied to CD8+ and CD4+ T cells, and FACS enrichment was applied to TEMRA cells. The sample was CD4+ T cells from PBMCs. The TCR sequence derives from a human donor with multiple sclerosis.

The DNA for the CDR3 is TGCAGTGCTAGAATGGGGGAATCACCCCTCCACTTT. Encoded protein: CSARMGESPLHF. The chain joins TRBV20-1 to TRBJ1-6, with D possibly being TRBD1 (5 bases). V lost 2 bases, J lost 10 bases, and 9 bases lay in between. This CDR3 contains 12 residues. The germline V gene encodes CDR1 DFQATT and CDR2 SNEGSKA (reference sequence).